The T cell receptor beta chain described here comes from a study of T-cell reconstitution after alpha-beta-depleted transplantation in children. Preparing the TCRbeta library involved the use of unique molecular identifiers. Each CDR3 protein is one row after TCRdb ran MiXCR on the PCR reads. The data show about 540,000 distinct CDR3 sequences, 15% to 20% seen once. The CDR3 extends over 15 amino acids. The germline V gene encodes CDR1 DFQATT and CDR2 SNEGSKA (reference sequence). V lost 0 bases, J lost 1 base, and 3 bases stayed unmatched. This chain joins TRBV20-1 and TRBJ1-5; 7 bases are shared with TRBD1. The source was PBMCs from the stem cell graft donor, collected from the stem cell graft. The receptor comes from a human donor who donated a stem cell graft to a child with acute lymphoblastic leukemia. CDR3 in DNA: TGCAGTGCTAGAGAGGGACAGTGGAGCAATCAGCCCCAGCATTTT. Encoded protein: CSAREGQWSNQPQHF.